This TCR beta chain was sequenced for a study of blood T cell repertoires in COVID-19 (dated by TCRdb to the early 2020s). Concerning the study at large: The collaborator samples originated in the United States, Italy and Spain and spanned the acute and convalescent phases of COVID-19. The prospective study material was composed of cDNA or gDNA derived from T cells, B-cell-depleted T cells, or PBMCs. Deeply sampled blood TCRbeta repertoires from subjects exposed to, actively infected with, or recovered from COVID-19 were included in the dataset. A freely available public database, intended as a resource for researchers studying the immune response to SARS-CoV-2, is where the repertoires were released. Samples were obtained from the ongoing ImmuneRACE study (first 160 participants) and from 950 to 1,500 subjects provided by 6 global collaborators. Nearly every sample came with metadata listing a de-identified subject ID, COVID-19 status, age in years and sex. Where available, HLA class I and class II types were taken from metadata supplied by the sample provider and were not determined by assay-based typing. Findings and caveats that apply to the study as a whole: The amount of clinical and demographic metadata varied by source and participant and was provided uncurated.

Whole blood was collected in K2EDTA tubes by collaborating institutions according to the institutions' own protocols. For TCRbeta analysis, collaborators shipped samples as frozen whole blood, isolated PBMCs, or DNA extracted from either of those sample types. TCRbeta CDR3 regions were amplified from genomic DNA by means of the immunoSEQ Assay, a bias-controlled multiplex PCR. The source study handled its data this way. Nucleated cell counts per sample were estimated from amplification of reference gene primers within the assay. Sequence reads were collapsed and filtered to measure the absolute abundance of every unique TCRbeta CDR3 rearrangement. For each sample, productive Simpson clonality was calculated as the square root of Simpson's diversity index across productive rearrangements. TCRdb obtained this table from immuneACCESS and retained in-frame rearrangements with V and J assigned. These tables miss some clones; where compared with another copy, unresolved V genes account for less than half of the shortfall, and the remainder is unexplained. Clonal size and the V and J genes are those of that table, whereas D and trimming came from the DNA. This sample lists roughly 100,000 clones; 81% were detected once. The ten largest make up approximately 40% of the sample.

Points on this clone: Which antigen it targets is not known. No much larger clone is present one base from it, and per-base qualities are unavailable.

The CDR3 measures 18 amino acids from cysteine to phenylalanine. Solely the CDR3 DNA is kept, with 54 bases framed from the first base. CDR1 and CDR2 (SGHRS, YFSETQ) derive from the germline V gene. Germline trimming amounts to 0 bases on V and 4 bases on J, with 12 as the count of junction bases outside the gene matches. The sample taken for sequencing was peripheral blood. The source of this sequence is a man older than 75 with acute or convalescent COVID-19. Recombination linked TRBV5-1 to TRBJ1-2; a stretch of 10 junction bases matches TRBD1. The DNA is as follows: TGCGCCAGCAGCTTGGGTTCGACAGGGGGCGCGGTTGGCTATGGCTACACCTTC. This yields the protein CASSLGSTGGAVGYGYTF.